The 20 T cell receptor beta chains reported below all come from one sample, sequenced in a study of blood T cell repertoires in COVID-19. Measured with immunoSEQ multiplex PCR; TCRdb has only the in-frame clones, and not every one. Here the sample spans 90,000 to 100,000 clones, around 67% being singletons. The sample taken for sequencing was peripheral blood. Receptors were obtained from a woman aged 60-75 years in a cohort sampled during active or convalescent COVID-19.

V gene TRBV5-1 combines with J gene TRBJ2-3; possibly TRBD2 for D (5 bases). The CDR3 loop spans 16 amino acids. Germline V lookup: CDR1 SGHRS, CDR2 YFSETQ. V was trimmed by 0 bases and J by 1 base, leaving 12 bases between them. The CDR3 nucleotides are TGCGCCAGCAGCTTGGAGTGGGGAGACGGCACAGATACGCAGTATTTT. The encoded protein is CASSLEWGDGTDTQYF.

V is TRBV19 and J is TRBJ2-5; TRBD1 aligns across 10 bases. The CDR3 is 15 amino acids. V gave up 5 bases and J gave up 5 bases; unmatched junction bases: 8. Germline CDR1 LNHDA, CDR2 SQIVND (reference sequence). CDR3: CASSHGQGGLETQYF. The CDR3 DNA reads as TGTGCCAGTAGTCACGGACAGGGGGGTTTGGAGACCCAGTACTTC.

Sample share makes this clone medium-sized (0.01 to 0.1%). This chain connects TRBV5-1 to TRBJ2-7, with a weak D call TRBD1 (5 bases). The CDR3 loop spans 15 amino acids. V gave up 4 bases and J gave up 6 bases, with 20 bases separating them. Germline V CDR1 and CDR2: SGHRS, YFSETQ. CDR3 protein: CASSPGWGLDPEQYF. The CDR3 nucleotides are TGCGCCAGCAGCCCAGGATGGGGCCTAGACCCCGAGCAGTACTTC.

V and J are TRBV5-1 and TRBJ1-4; D gene uncertain. Germline values: CDR1 SGHRS, CDR2 YFSETQ. The CDR3 sequence is 15 residues long. V lost 1 base, J lost 4 bases, and 11 bases lay in between. As DNA, the CDR3 is TGCGCCAGCAGCTTGAACGCGAGACATAATGAAAAACTGTTTTTT. This sequence encodes CASSLNARHNEKLFF.

The rearrangement links TRBV13 to TRBJ2-3, with TRBD1 matching 8 bases. Germline V gene lookup returns CDR1 PRHDT and CDR2 FYEKMQ (reference sequence). The CDR3 extends over 15 amino acids. Germline trimming cut 5 bases from V and 4 bases from J; bases unmatched to any gene: 8. The CDR3 coding sequence is TGTGCCAGCAGCAAAAACAGGGGGAGGTCAGATACGCAGTATTTT. This codes for CASSKNRGRSDTQYF.

This clone was seen a few times. The genes are TRBV28 and TRBJ1-3; no clear D gene. Deletions cut 2 bases from V and 0 bases from J, with 5 bases between. The CDR3 consists of 14 residues. Germline CDR1 is MDHEN and CDR2 is SYDVKM. As DNA, the CDR3 is TGTGCCAGCAGTTTACCCGGCTCTGGAAACACCATATATTTT. Translation: CASSLPGSGNTIYF. The full variable domain, rest sourced from reference TRBV28 and TRBJ1-3, is DVKVTQSSRYLVKRTGEKVFLECVQDMDHENMFWYRQDPGLGLRLIYFSYDVKMKEKGDIPEGYSVSREKKERFSLILESASTNQTSMYLCASSLPGSGNTIYFGEGSWLTVV.

The chain is built from TRBV6-5 and TRBJ2-3; the match to TRBD2 covers 10 bases. The CDR3 consists of 15 residues. Germline CDR1 is MNHEY and CDR2 is SVGAGI. V dropped 6 bases and J dropped 5; count of bases not matched to a gene: 8. CDR3 bases: TGTGCCAGCAGAAGAGCGGGGGGGCAAGGAGATACGCAGTATTTT. Residues: CASRRAGGQGDTQYF.

This chain connects TRBV6-2 or TRBV6-3 to TRBJ2-1; 16 positions match TRBD2. After removal of 4 bases from V and 5 bases from J, the junction contained 5 bases not matched to a gene. CDR3 length: 17 residues. Per the germline V gene, CDR1 is MNHEY and CDR2 is SVGEGT. The CDR3 here is CASSWGLAGGPDNEQFF. The CDR3 coding sequence is TGTGCCAGCAGTTGGGGACTAGCGGGGGGGCCTGACAATGAGCAGTTCTTC.

V usage is TRBV18 and J usage is TRBJ1-5; D might be TRBD1 (5 bases). The CDR3 runs to 13 residues. V was shortened by 3 bases and J by 4 bases, with 7 bases between the two germline ends. The germline V gene has CDR1 KGHSH and CDR2 LQKENI. For the CDR3, the DNA is TGTGCCAGCTCACCGGACAAGAATCAGCCCCAGCATTTT. Translating it yields CASSPDKNQPQHF.

The chain carries TRBV6-5 and TRBJ2-3; the D gene is possibly TRBD2 (5 bases). Germline values: CDR1 MNHEY, CDR2 SVGAGI. Trimming cost V 2 bases and J 1 base, with 7 bases left between them. The CDR3 spans 14 residues. CDR3 DNA sequence: TGTGCCAGCAGTTACCGGGGAGGCACAGATACGCAGTATTTT. Amino acids: CASSYRGGTDTQYF.

The chain links TRBV6-1 to TRBJ1-6, with TRBD1 as a possible D gene (6 bases). The CDR3 is 15 residues long. Trimming removed 0 bases at V and 8 bases at J, with 11 bases between. Germline V lookup: CDR1 MNHNS, CDR2 SASEGT. The CDR3 loop is CASSEAAGEHSPLHF. In nucleotides, the CDR3 is TGTGCCAGCAGTGAAGCGGCAGGGGAACATTCACCCCTCCACTTT.

The rearrangement uses TRBV7-9 and TRBJ1-2; possibly TRBD1 for D (5 bases). In germline, CDR1 is SEHNR, CDR2 FQNEAQ (reference sequence). The CDR3 spans 12 residues. V lost 5 bases, J lost 6 bases, and 10 bases lay in between. This CDR3 is CASSLGLDGYTF. DNA of the CDR3: TGTGCCAGCAGCCTGGGACTGGATGGCTACACCTTC.

The V gene is TRBV5-8, the J gene TRBJ1-2; maybe TRBD1 (5 bases). The CDR3 totals 15 residues. V lost 1 base and J lost 0, with 10 bases in between. Germline values: CDR1 SGHTS, CDR2 YDEGEE. The CDR3: CASSLYRTTNYGYTF. CDR3 bases: TGTGCCAGCAGCTTGTACAGGACAACTAACTATGGCTACACCTTC.

The chain joins TRBV7-3 to TRBJ1-1; the D gene is possibly TRBD1 (5 bases). Trimming left V 4 bases short and J 1 base short, with 13 bases between. The length of the CDR3 is 15 residues. Germline assignment: CDR1 SGHTA and CDR2 FQGTGA. The CDR3 coding sequence is TGTGCCAGCAGCTCCAACCATGGGGCGAACACTGAAGCTTTCTTT. Protein sequence: CASSSNHGANTEAFF.

The V gene is TRBV9, the J gene TRBJ1-6; 8 nucleotides match TRBD1. V dropped 2 bases and J dropped 7; count of bases not matched to a gene: 11. The germline V gene has CDR1 SGDLS and CDR2 YYNGEE. The CDR3 has 17 residues. The DNA of the CDR3 is TGTGCCAGCAGCGTCTCATTCCAGGGGGCCCCGAATTCACCCCTCCACTTT. This codes for CASSVSFQGAPNSPLHF.

This clone showed up many times. The chain uses TRBV2 and TRBJ1-2; the D gene is possibly TRBD1 (6 bases). The CDR3 loop spans 13 amino acids. V shed 4 bases and J shed 4 bases, with 10 bases lying between them. Germline CDR1 SNHLY, CDR2 FYNNEI. The CDR3 region is CASSGSQGYGYTF. The CDR3 nucleotides are TGTGCCAGCAGTGGCTCACAGGGCTATGGCTACACCTTC.

The chain joins TRBV7-2 to TRBJ1-5; 7 bases fit TRBD1. In germline, CDR1 is SGHTA, CDR2 FQGNSA. Trimming at V came to 3 bases and at J to 5 bases, leaving 1 base not matched to a gene. The CDR3 is 13 residues long. Written as DNA, the CDR3 is TGTGCCAGCAGCTTTACAGGGGATCAGCCCCAGCATTTT. This gives the protein CASSFTGDQPQHF.

This chain joins TRBV5-1 and TRBJ2-3; weak D call: TRBD2 (6 bases). In germline, CDR1 is SGHRS, CDR2 YFSETQ. V lost 2 bases and J lost 0, with 7 bases in between. The CDR3 is made up of 14 amino acids. The chain's CDR3 is CASSFGTSTDTQYF. The CDR3 DNA sequence: TGCGCCAGCAGCTTCGGGACTAGCACAGATACGCAGTATTTT.

This chain joins TRBV10-3 and TRBJ1-5, with D possibly TRBD1 on 5 matching bases. Germline CDR1 is ENHRY and CDR2 is SYGVKD. The CDR3 covers 13 residues. Deletions cut 6 bases from V and 5 bases from J, with 11 bases between. CDR3 in amino acids: CAIRGLPDQPQHF. The CDR3 nucleotides read TGTGCCATCAGGGGACTTCCAGATCAGCCCCAGCATTTT.

V gene TRBV20-1 combines with J gene TRBJ1-6; D possibly corresponds to TRBD1 (5 bases). The germline V gene encodes CDR1 DFQATT and CDR2 SNEGSKA (reference sequence). The CDR3 is made up of 15 amino acids. The germline V and J ends were trimmed by 3 bases and 4 bases, with 13 bases remaining between them. The CDR3 spells CSASLDRRYNSPLHF. The CDR3 DNA is TGCAGTGCTAGTTTAGACAGAAGATATAATTCACCCCTCCACTTT.